The subject of this entry is one TCR beta chain. These data originate in a study of blood T cell repertoires in COVID-19. Study context: Sites in the United States, Italy and Spain provided acute and convalescent COVID-19 samples. PBMCs, B-cell-depleted T cells, or T cells provided the cDNA or gDNA that made up the material.

V lost 4 bases and J lost 2; bases outside the gene matches: 6. Germline V gene data show CDR1 as MRHNA and CDR2 as SNTAGT. The length of the CDR3 is 15 residues. TCRdb keeps only in-frame clones here, not all; method: immunoSEQ multiplex PCR. The repertoire holds under 200,000 clones, with 84% as singletons. The rearrangement links TRBV6-4 to TRBJ2-3; TRBD1 matches at 7 bases. The sequence derives from a human donor with acute or convalescent COVID-19. The donor label of this sample is uncertain. The source material was peripheral blood. CDR3 residues: CASSVGGGLTDTQYF. Written as DNA, the CDR3 is TGTGCCAGCAGTGTAGGGGGCGGCCTCACAGATACGCAGTATTTT.